This T cell receptor (beta chain) is drawn from a study of neurological immune-mediated disorders. Each TCR transcript was tagged with a 10-nucleotide random UMI during 5'RACE. A single record per CDR3 protein comes from TCRdb applying MiXCR to the 5' RACE reads. Among 55,000 to 80,000 distinct CDR3 sequences listed, under 5% were seen once. This clonotype was recorded many times. Its matching antigen is unknown. V was shortened by 3 bases and J by 3 bases, with 3 bases between the two germline ends. There are 11 residues in the CDR3. Germline V lookup: CDR1 SQVTM, CDR2 ANQGSEA. Study-wide points: Phylogenetic grouping put 18 of 34 multiple sclerosis patients' repertoires into one related-CDR3 cluster, a possible signature.

This clonotype was obtained from a woman aged 45-65 years with multiple sclerosis. Material: PBMCs. The V gene is TRBV29-1, the J gene TRBJ2-1; D is uncertain. This CDR3 reads CSVEFYNEQFF. CDR3 coding DNA: TGCAGCGTTGAGTTCTACAATGAGCAGTTCTTC.